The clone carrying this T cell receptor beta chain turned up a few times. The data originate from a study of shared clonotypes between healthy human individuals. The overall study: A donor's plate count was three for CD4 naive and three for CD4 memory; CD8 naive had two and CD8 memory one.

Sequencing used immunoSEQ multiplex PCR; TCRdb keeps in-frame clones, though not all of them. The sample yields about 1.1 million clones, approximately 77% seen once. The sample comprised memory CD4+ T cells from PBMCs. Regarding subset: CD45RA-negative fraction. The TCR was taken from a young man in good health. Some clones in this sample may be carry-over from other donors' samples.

The CDR3 nucleotides read TGTGCCAGTCTGGGGACAGGGGGCACCGGGGAGCTGTTTTTT. As protein: CASLGTGGTGELFF. The chain couples TRBV5-4 to TRBJ2-2; the match to TRBD1 covers 11 bases. J was trimmed by 4 bases and V by 8 bases; bases with no gene match: 4. The CDR3 is made up of 14 amino acids. The V gene's germline CDR1 is SGHNT and CDR2 YYREEE (reference sequence).